This T cell receptor beta chain originates from a study of siplizumab effects on memory and regulatory T cells. V was cut by 4 bases and J by 7 bases, with 9 bases left in between. This CDR3 region has 12 residues. Per the germline V gene, CDR1 is SGHRS and CDR2 is YFSETQ. Assay used: immunoSEQ multiplex PCR; TCRdb lists only in-frame clones, some missing. The sample records some 56,000 clones, around 98% being singletons. With regard to this clone: Its antigen is currently unknown.

Study-wide points: The alloresponse seemed to draw substantially on naive T cells, which appeared more diverse than memory cells. No functional test confirmed suppression by proliferating siplizumab-culture Tregs. Siplizumab significantly decreased alloreactive sequences from unstimulated CD4+ memory cells. In siplizumab conditions, mappable alloreactive CD4+ clones averaged around 69% Treg-derived, against 25% to 30% in controls.

The sequenced sample was naive CD8+ T cells sorted from blood. The clonotype comes from a human donor in good health. The rearrangement joins TRBV5-1 to TRBJ2-1, with D perhaps matching TRBD1 (6 bases). The CDR3 nucleotides are TGCGCCAGCAGCGGGACACCGAATGAGCAGTTCTTC. Translated: CASSGTPNEQFF.